This TCR beta chain stems from a study of cytomegalovirus exposure and HLA in healthy donors. Findings and limits, study-wide: Some segments of the V type, notably TRBV6-2 and TRBV6-3, were excluded as indistinguishable. Most TCRs appeared rarely, but some public TCRs recurred in many donors.

PCR used 60 Vbeta primers and 13 Jbeta primers. The table came from immunoSEQ multiplex PCR; TCRdb's copy has only in-frame clones and leaves some out. The table lists about 120,000 clones, approximately 75% of them singletons. Remarks on this clone: The antigen is not known.

Germline V gene lookup returns CDR1 SGHDT and CDR2 YYEEEE. This CDR3 comprises 15 residues. V lost 4 bases to trimming and J lost 2 bases; unmatched junction nucleotides: 7. The receptor's source is a man over 45 in good health and CMV-seropositive. Sequencing was carried out using PBMCs. The chain joins TRBV5-6 to TRBJ1-2; TRBD1 matches at 8 bases. The CDR3 reads CASSPFGTGNYGYTF. As DNA, the CDR3 is TGTGCCAGCAGCCCCTTCGGGACAGGAAACTATGGCTACACCTTC.